This TCR beta chain was retrieved from a study of blood T cells in healthy people across ages. The second PCR ran roughly 6 to 11 cycles with a sample-barcoded 5' primer and J-beta primers. One entry per CDR3 protein results from TCRdb running MiXCR on the 5' RACE reads. This repertoire shows some 760,000 distinct CDR3 sequences, 25% found once; its top ten account for 9% to 9.5%. This clonotype was seen only a few times. These same data were also listed under a study on T cells of mothers and their children.

The sequence was collected from a boy aged 5-17 years in good health. The source material was blood.

This CDR3 reads CASSPGGYTF. CDR3 bases: TGTGCCAGCAGCCCCGGGGGCTACACCTTC. This chain uses TRBV21-1 with TRBJ1-2; no check of the table's D call, TRBD1, against the DNA was made. TRBV21-1 is a documented pseudogene. This CDR3 contains 10 residues.